Listed below are T cell receptor beta chains from one sample, sequenced in a study of preoperative IRX-2 immunotherapy in early breast cancer. Clones were sequenced by immunoSEQ multiplex PCR, and TCRdb holds only the in-frame ones, with some missing. The table has 3,500 or so clones, less than 75% seen once. Sequenced material: tumor tissue, taken after IRX-2 immunotherapy. Source of these receptors: a human donor with breast cancer. Each CDR3 is given with its conserved first and last residue. The D gene is left open where the match is weak. The size field is filled for only some rows; it gives once, few, many or a size class.

clone_size,d_call,v_call,j_call,cdr3_nt,cdr3_aa
.,.,TRBV11-3,TRBJ1-4,TGTGCCAGCAGCTTTGCGAGGGGCGATACAACTAATGAAAAACTGTTTTTT,CASSFARGDTTNEKLFF
.,.,TRBV29-1,TRBJ1-2,TGCAGCGTTGAAGATCGAAGGGAGACCAGCTATGGCTACACCTTC,CSVEDRRETSYGYTF
.,.,TRBV19,TRBJ1-5,TGTGCCACCTCATTCGGGGGGAATCAGCCCCAGCATTTT,CATSFGGNQPQHF
.,.,TRBV11-3,TRBJ1-2,TGTGCCAGCAGCTTGCCCGCAATTCTCTATGGCTACACCTTC,CASSLPAILYGYTF
once,.,TRBV7-6,TRBJ2-2,TGTGCCAGCAGCGAACTTGGGGGGGCGGACACCGGGGAGCTGTTTTTT,CASSELGGADTGELFF
.,.,TRBV11-3,TRBJ2-3,TGTGCCAGCAGCTTTAGATCGACCACAGATACGCAGTATTTT,CASSFRSTTDTQYF
.,.,TRBV6-8,TRBJ2-3,TGTGCCAGCAGTTACGGTTCAGATACGCAGTATTTT,CASSYGSDTQYF
.,TRBD2,TRBV6-8,TRBJ2-4,TGTGCCAGCAGACTAGCGGGAAACATTCAGTACTTC,CASRLAGNIQYF
.,.,TRBV30,TRBJ1-6,TGTGCCTGGAACCGGGAGATTAATTCACCCCTCCACTTT,CAWNREINSPLHF
.,TRBD1,TRBV19,TRBJ2-7,TGTGCCAGTACCGAAGGGACAGGAGCTTACGAGCAGTACTTC,CASTEGTGAYEQYF
once,TRBD1,TRBV19,TRBJ2-6,TGTGCCAGTACCAGGGACAGAGTCTCTGGGGCCAACGTCCTGACTTTC,CASTRDRVSGANVLTF
few,TRBD2,TRBV6-8,TRBJ2-3,TGTGCCAGCCGGGGACTAGCACTCGGCGGGCAGTATTTT,CASRGLALGGQYF
.,.,TRBV9,TRBJ1-3,TGTGCCAGCAGCGTCAAGGGCAACTCTGGAAACACCATATATTTT,CASSVKGNSGNTIYF
.,.,TRBV19,TRBJ1-2,TGTGCCAGTAGTATAGCGAAAGTGATCTATGGCTACACCTTC,CASSIAKVIYGYTF
few,TRBD2,TRBV6-8,TRBJ2-5,TGTGCCAGCAGTTCCGGACTAGCGGGGAGGGACCAGTACTTC,CASSSGLAGRDQYF
large,.,TRBV6-8,TRBJ1-4,TGTGCCAGCAGTTCGGGGGACGCGCAGTTTGGGAAACTGTTTTTT,CASSSGDAQFGKLFF
.,TRBD2,TRBV6-8,TRBJ2-2,TGTGCCAGCAGTATGATTAGCGGGGGGACCGGGGAGCTGTTTTTT,CASSMISGGTGELFF
.,.,TRBV29-1,TRBJ2-1,TGCAGCGTTGAGGGGTTGGAGACAGGCACCTTTATACCGCCCTACAATGAGCAGTTCTTC,CSVEGLETGTFIPPYNEQFF
.,.,TRBV29-1,TRBJ2-2,TGCAGCGTTGACCCGACGGGTACCGGGGAGCTGTTTTTT,CSVDPTGTGELFF
few,.,TRBV7-2,TRBJ2-2,TGTGCCAGCAGCTTAGTGGACACCGGGGAGCTGTTTTTT,CASSLVDTGELFF
.,TRBD2,TRBV6-8,TRBJ2-3,TGTGCCAGCAGTGATTTAATAGCGGGGCCCACAGATACGCAGTATTTT,CASSDLIAGPTDTQYF
.,.,TRBV6-8,TRBJ1-2,TGTGCCAGCAGTTACTCTCCCACTGCGATAAACACCTTC,CASSYSPTAINTF
medium-sized,.,TRBV11-3,TRBJ2-1,TGTGCCAGCAGCTTATTTTTTGAGACTAGTGCCGGTGGGGACAATGAGCAGTTCTTC,CASSLFFETSAGGDNEQFF
.,TRBD1,TRBV11-3,TRBJ1-2,TGTGCCAGCAGCTCGGGACAGAGAATCTATGGCTACACCTTC,CASSSGQRIYGYTF
.,TRBD1,TRBV6-8,TRBJ2-5,TGTGCCAGCAGCAGAACAACAGGGGGTAAAGAGACCCAGTACTTC,CASSRTTGGKETQYF
few,.,TRBV19,TRBJ1-1,TGTGCCAGTAGTATTCGTTCGGGGGACACTGAAGCTTTCTTT,CASSIRSGDTEAFF
few,.,TRBV11-3,TRBJ2-5,TGTGCCAGCAGCCAAGTGGACAGCTCACAAGAGACCCAGTACTTC,CASSQVDSSQETQYF
large,TRBD1,TRBV11-3,TRBJ1-2,TGTGCCAGCACCCCTGCAGGGGGGCGCGATGGCTACACCTTC,CASTPAGGRDGYTF
once,.,TRBV14,TRBJ1-1,TGTGCCAGCAGCCAATCGGACAGGAACACTGAAGCTTTCTTT,CASSQSDRNTEAFF
few,.,TRBV15,TRBJ2-5,TGTGCCACCAGCAGAGGACCGGGGGCAGCAGAGACCCAGTACTTC,CATSRGPGAAETQYF
.,.,TRBV19,TRBJ1-4,TGTGCCAGTAGTATCGCTGTCAACAGGCGACTGGGTGAAAAACTGTTTTTT,CASSIAVNRRLGEKLFF
.,.,TRBV30,TRBJ1-5,TGTGCCTGGAGCGGATCCAATCAGCCCCAGCATTTT,CAWSGSNQPQHF
.,.,TRBV11-3,TRBJ1-2,TGTGCCAGCAGTTCTTACCGGGACTCCCTTTTTGGCTACACCTTC,CASSSYRDSLFGYTF
once,.,TRBV6-1,TRBJ1-2,TGTGCCAGCAGTGAAGGGGAAGGTGGCTATGGCTACACCTTC,CASSEGEGGYGYTF
.,.,TRBV11-3,TRBJ2-3,TGTGCCAGCAGCCAGCCAGGGGGGACTTTAGATACGCAGTATTTT,CASSQPGGTLDTQYF
once,TRBD1,TRBV15,TRBJ1-2,TGTGCCACCAGCAGAGGGACAGGGGGTATCAATGGCTACACCTTC,CATSRGTGGINGYTF
.,TRBD1,TRBV28,TRBJ1-1,TGTGCCAGCAGTTTAAGGGGACAGGGTATCACTGAAGCTTTCTTT,CASSLRGQGITEAFF
.,.,TRBV19,TRBJ1-3,TGTGCCAGTATCATCGCGGGGGGAAACACCATATATTTT,CASIIAGGNTIYF
.,.,TRBV6-8,TRBJ1-6,TGTGCCAGCAGTTACGGTGGGGAGTCTTCACCCCTCCACTTT,CASSYGGESSPLHF
once,.,TRBV30,TRBJ2-5,TGTGCCTGGAGTAAGTGGGATCAAGAGACCCAGTACTTC,CAWSKWDQETQYF
.,TRBD2,TRBV18,TRBJ2-7,TGTGCCAGCTCACCACCTCGCGGGGGGGCCTACGAGCAGTACTTC,CASSPPRGGAYEQYF